This entry features one T cell receptor (beta chain) sequence. No antigen is known for it. This CDR3 is built from 16 residues. After removal of 5 bases from V and 3 bases from J, the junction contained 10 bases not matched to a gene. CDR1 SGHVS and CDR2 FQNEAQ come from the germline V gene. Cell sorting via CD45RO/CCR7/CD25/CD127/CD95/CD27 was performed to obtain CD4+ naive, central memory, regulatory and stem cell-like memory cells. This sample is part of a study of beta chain features in type 1 diabetes. Since all of the isolated RNA was reverse transcribed, expressed TCRB transcripts were what got sequenced. Profiling relied on immunoSEQ multiplex PCR, and the TCRdb table lists in-frame clones only, not all of them. The sample includes 680,000 or so clones, around 15% of them seen just once. Study-level points and caveats: Among all four CD4+ subsets, Type 1 diabetes patients had TCRB CDR3s that were moderately but significantly shorter. Reduced insertions and increased deletions marked VDJ junctions in type 1 diabetes patients.

This TCR came from a man between 18 and 29 years old with type 1 diabetes. The sample consisted of naive CD4+ T cells from blood. The chain couples TRBV7-8 to TRBJ1-5; 7 bases agree with TRBD1. The CDR3 protein is CASSTRTGVDNQPQHF. The DNA for the CDR3 is TGTGCCAGCAGCACAAGGACAGGAGTCGACAATCAGCCCCAGCATTTT. The variable domain in full, with the rest retrieved from reference TRBV7-8 and TRBJ1-5, is GAGVSQSPRYKVAKRGQDVALRCDPISGHVSLFWYQQALGQGPEFLTYFQNEAQLDKSGLPSDRFFAERPEGSVSTLKIQRTQQEDSAVYLCASSTRTGVDNQPQHFGDGTRLSIL.